These T cell receptor beta chains were read from a single sample in a study of T cell repertoires in cytomegalovirus infection. TCRdb fed the reads into MiXCR, producing one record per CDR3 protein. The sample yields around 530,000 distinct CDR3 sequences, roughly 29% seen once. The sample comprised PBMCs. These receptors all come from a human donor in good health (CMV status not recorded). Some clones in this sample may be carry-over from other donors' samples. Both conserved end residues are part of each CDR3. The order of the fields is V gene, clone size, D gene, J gene, CDR3 DNA, CDR3 protein. A D gene is named only where the DNA matches it firmly. Size tells how often a clone was seen (once, few, many) or the class of an expanded clone, and some rows leave it out.

v_call: TRBV2; clone_size: NA; d_call: TRBD1; j_call: TRBJ2-3; cdr3_nt: TGTGCCAGCAGCAACAGGGGCCTCACAGATACGCAGTATTTT; cdr3_aa: CASSNRGLTDTQYF
v_call: TRBV12-3/TRBV12-4; clone_size: few; d_call: NA; j_call: TRBJ1-6; cdr3_nt: TGTGCCAGCAGTTTAGGGACACCTAAGAATTCACCCCTCCACTTT; cdr3_aa: CASSLGTPKNSPLHF
v_call: TRBV5-6; clone_size: NA; d_call: NA; j_call: TRBJ1-1; cdr3_nt: TGTGCCAGCAGCTTGGACAGGGCTATGAACACTGAAGCTTTCTTT; cdr3_aa: CASSLDRAMNTEAFF
v_call: TRBV11-2; clone_size: NA; d_call: TRBD1; j_call: TRBJ2-2; cdr3_nt: TGTGCCAGCAGCTGGGGATCCGGGACAGCGAACACCGGGGAGCTGTTTTTT; cdr3_aa: CASSWGSGTANTGELFF
v_call: TRBV4-3; clone_size: NA; d_call: TRBD1; j_call: TRBJ1-4; cdr3_nt: TGCGCCAGCAGCCAAGAGACAGGGTTGCCTCCGGGTGAAAAACTGTTTTTT; cdr3_aa: CASSQETGLPPGEKLFF
v_call: TRBV12-3/TRBV12-4; clone_size: few; d_call: NA; j_call: TRBJ2-6; cdr3_nt: TGTGCCAGCAGTCCCCAGGCCGGGGCCAACGTCCTGACTTTC; cdr3_aa: CASSPQAGANVLTF
v_call: TRBV7-2; clone_size: few; d_call: NA; j_call: TRBJ2-6; cdr3_nt: TGTGCCAGCAGCTTAGCTCCCCGAAACTCTGGGGCCAACGTCCTGACTTTC; cdr3_aa: CASSLAPRNSGANVLTF
v_call: TRBV11-3; clone_size: NA; d_call: NA; j_call: TRBJ1-1; cdr3_nt: TGTGCCAGCAGCCCCCCATTTGGCACTGAAGCTTTCTTT; cdr3_aa: CASSPPFGTEAFF
v_call: TRBV5-6; clone_size: NA; d_call: TRBD2; j_call: TRBJ2-3; cdr3_nt: TGTGCCAGCAGCTTGAGGCTAGCGGGGGTAGATACGCAGTATTTT; cdr3_aa: CASSLRLAGVDTQYF
v_call: TRBV19; clone_size: NA; d_call: TRBD2; j_call: TRBJ2-1; cdr3_nt: TGTGCCAGTAGTAAAGGACTAGCGGGATTGGGCGAGCAGTTCTTC; cdr3_aa: CASSKGLAGLGEQFF
v_call: TRBV11-2; clone_size: NA; d_call: TRBD1; j_call: TRBJ1-6; cdr3_nt: TGTGCCAGCAGTCGACAGGGGCCCGGTTCACCCCTCCACTTT; cdr3_aa: CASSRQGPGSPLHF
v_call: TRBV5-4; clone_size: few; d_call: TRBD1; j_call: TRBJ2-1; cdr3_nt: TGTGCCAGCAGCTTCCCCGGGACAGGGTCGGGAGAGCAGTTCTTC; cdr3_aa: CASSFPGTGSGEQFF
v_call: TRBV4-1; clone_size: NA; d_call: NA; j_call: TRBJ1-1; cdr3_nt: TGCGCCAGCAGCCACACAGGGAACACTGAAGCTTTCTTT; cdr3_aa: CASSHTGNTEAFF